The next 15 T cell receptor beta chains were all read from a single sample in a study of blood T cell repertoires in COVID-19. Using immunoSEQ multiplex PCR, the repertoire was profiled, and TCRdb retains in-frame clones only, with some absent. The data contain hundreds of thousands of clones, around 88% of them singletons. Sequencing used peripheral blood. The origin of the receptors is a woman in her 70s with COVID-19, enrolled during active disease.

This chain uses TRBV11-2 with TRBJ2-1; D is perhaps TRBD2 (5 bases). V gave up 5 bases and J gave up 10 bases, with 9 bases separating them. Germline loops: CDR1 SGHAT, CDR2 FQNNGV. This CDR3 spans 11 amino acids. The CDR3: CASSVGLEQFF. Here the CDR3 DNA reads TGTGCCAGCAGCGTCGGACTCGAGCAGTTCTTC.

V is TRBV9 and J is TRBJ2-3; 14 nucleotides line up with TRBD2. V dropped 0 bases and J dropped 5; count of bases not matched to a gene: 5. Germline CDR1 SGDLS, CDR2 YYNGEE. The CDR3 totals 17 residues. The DNA for the CDR3 is TGTGCCAGCAGCGTAGGACTAGCGGGGGGGCTTGTAGATACGCAGTATTTT. This encodes CASSVGLAGGLVDTQYF.

This clone was recorded once. J is TRBJ1-5 and V is TRBV19, with 10 nucleotides matching TRBD1. The V and J ends lost 6 bases and 6 bases, in that order; junction bases with no gene match: 8. The CDR3 is made up of 15 amino acids. Germline V lookup: CDR1 LNHDA, CDR2 SQIVND (reference sequence). CDR3 residues: CASSLPGQGFQPQHF. CDR3 in DNA: TGTGCCAGTAGCCTCCCGGGACAGGGGTTTCAGCCCCAGCATTTT.

The rearrangement joins TRBV4-2 to TRBJ2-1, with a possible D match to TRBD2 (6 bases). This CDR3 contains 14 residues. The V and J ends lost 2 bases and 8 bases respectively, with 13 bases between them. Germline CDR1 and CDR2: LGHNA and YNFKEQ. The CDR3 nucleotides are TGTGCCAGCAGCCAATCTGCGGGGTTGGATGAGCAGTTCTTC. Translated: CASSQSAGLDEQFF.

The chain is built from TRBV27 and TRBJ2-7, with TRBD1 matching 7 bases. The length of the CDR3 is 16 residues. Germline trimming cut 8 bases from V and 5 bases from J; bases unmatched to any gene: 18. CDR1 is MNHEY, CDR2 SMNVEV, per germline (reference sequence). The CDR3 is CASCRIGQVHRNEQYF. The CDR3 DNA reads as TGTGCCAGCTGCCGCATCGGACAGGTTCACAGGAACGAGCAGTACTTC.

In its sample, this clone was seen a few times. V is TRBV9 and J is TRBJ2-3; TRBD2 matches 12 bases. Germline CDR1 is SGDLS and CDR2 is YYNGEE. The CDR3 contains 16 residues. V lost 1 base and J lost 6; bases outside the gene matches: 6. CDR3 amino acids: CASSVLGLAGQDTQYF. In DNA, the CDR3 is TGTGCCAGCAGCGTATTGGGACTAGCGGGTCAGGATACGCAGTATTTT.

This chain connects TRBV2 to TRBJ1-6, with D perhaps matching TRBD1 (5 bases). Germline assignment: CDR1 SNHLY and CDR2 FYNNEI. The length of the CDR3 is 12 residues. The V end lost 8 bases, the J end lost 9 bases, and 11 bases lay between the germline ends. The CDR3 sequence is CASWPGGSPLHF. The DNA of the CDR3 is TGTGCCAGCTGGCCGGGGGGTTCACCCCTCCACTTT.

The CDR3 sequence is CASSQDPRQGPGNTIYF. DNA for the CDR3: TGTGCCAGCAGCCAAGACCCCCGACAGGGGCCTGGAAACACCATATATTTT. V usage is TRBV4-2 and J usage is TRBJ1-3, with 8 nucleotides matching TRBD1. The germline CDR1 and CDR2 sequences are LGHNA and YNFKEQ. V trimming: 0 bases; J trimming: 2 bases; junction bases outside the gene matches: 6. This CDR3 contains 17 residues.

The CDR3 sequence is CASSFPGRSEQFF. Written as DNA, the CDR3 is TGTGCCAGCAGTTTCCCGGGGAGGTCTGAGCAGTTCTTC. The rearrangement links TRBV28 to TRBJ2-1; D is possibly TRBD2 (6 bases). The CDR3 covers 13 residues. V lost 3 bases and J lost 9, with 12 bases in between. Germline V lookup: CDR1 MDHEN, CDR2 SYDVKM.

The chain recombines TRBV4-2 with TRBJ1-5, with a possible D match to TRBD1 (5 bases). With 2 bases removed from V and 2 bases from J, the gap between germline ends came to 10 bases. In germline, CDR1 is LGHNA, CDR2 YNFKEQ. The CDR3 runs 15 residues. Here the CDR3 reads CASSQLTTGNQPQHF. DNA for the CDR3: TGTGCCAGCAGCCAACTGACGACAGGCAATCAGCCCCAGCATTTT.

In regard to this clone: Compared with germline, one end of the junction differs, possibly owing to a read error. The chain joins TRBV12-3 or TRBV12-4 to TRBJ2-7; tentative D call: TRBD1 (5 bases). This CDR3 comprises 12 residues. In DNA form, the CDR3 reads TGTGCCAGCAGTTTAGTGTCCTACCGACAGCACTTC. It codes for CASSLVSYRQHF.

The chain uses TRBV5-1 and TRBJ1-2; possibly TRBD1 for D (6 bases). CDR3 length: 14 amino acids. V lost 3 bases and J 4 bases, leaving 13 bases between the germline ends. Germline V gene data show CDR1 as SGHRS and CDR2 as YFSETQ. The CDR3 sequence: CASSWDTGPYGYTF. The CDR3 bases are TGCGCCAGCAGCTGGGACACAGGGCCCTATGGCTACACCTTC.

V is TRBV7-2 and J is TRBJ2-7; tentative D call: TRBD2 (5 bases). The CDR3 runs to 16 residues. Germline V gives CDR1 SGHTA, CDR2 FQGNSA. V was trimmed by 2 bases and J by 2 bases, leaving 16 bases between them. The CDR3 spells CASSLLYSVPAYEQYF. The CDR3, as DNA: TGTGCCAGCAGCTTACTGTATAGCGTTCCCGCCTACGAGCAGTACTTC.

The chain uses TRBV14 and TRBJ1-5, with 7 bases fitting TRBD1. From germline, CDR1 is SGHDN and CDR2 FVKESK. V lost 4 bases to trimming and J lost 4 bases; unmatched junction nucleotides: 1. The CDR3 has 13 amino acids. CDR3 protein: CASSLRGNQPQHF. CDR3 nucleotides: TGTGCCAGCAGCCTCAGGGGGAATCAGCCCCAGCATTTT.

The chain is built from TRBV5-1 and TRBJ2-7; TRBD1 matches at 7 bases. The CDR3 loop spans 14 amino acids. Germline CDR1 is SGHRS and CDR2 is YFSETQ. Unmatched junction bases numbered 7, after V lost 4 bases and J lost 3 bases. The CDR3 DNA reads as TGCGCCAGCAGCCTGGGGGACAGTTTCTACGAGCAGTACTTC. This sequence encodes CASSLGDSFYEQYF.